The rows below give T cell receptor beta chains drawn from one sample of a study of CD8+CD57+ T cells in acquired aplastic anemia. Each CDR3 protein is one row after TCRdb ran MiXCR on the reads. The repertoire holds approximately 470,000 distinct CDR3 sequences, around a third seen once, with under 0.95% in the top ten. The specimen was sorted CD4+, CD8+, or CD8+CD57+ T cells (not recorded which) from PBMCs. The receptors shown here come from a human donor with aplastic anemia. Both conserved end residues are part of each CDR3. D genes are given only for firm matches. The listing skips clone size in some rows; elsewhere it reads once, few, many or a size class.

D gene: TRBD2
V gene: TRBV6-1
CDR3 length: 17
J gene: TRBJ2-2
clone size: .
CDR3 protein: CASSRLAGVTNTGELFF
CDR3 DNA: TGTGCCAGCAGTCGACTAGCGGGGGTGACGAACACCGGGGAGCTGTTTTTT

D gene: TRBD1
V gene: TRBV29-1
CDR3 length: 14
J gene: TRBJ1-2
clone size: .
CDR3 protein: CSAGTGGVHYGYTF
CDR3 DNA: TGCAGCGCAGGGACAGGGGGTGTTCACTATGGCTACACCTTC

D gene: TRBD2
V gene: TRBV9
CDR3 length: 15
J gene: TRBJ2-7
clone size: many
CDR3 protein: CASSVGSGGPYEQYF
CDR3 DNA: TGTGCCAGCAGCGTAGGTAGCGGGGGCCCCTACGAGCAGTACTTC

D gene: TRBD1
V gene: TRBV13
CDR3 length: 14
J gene: TRBJ1-6
clone size: many
CDR3 protein: CASSSRDRNSPLHF
CDR3 DNA: TGTGCCAGCAGCTCCCGGGACAGAAATTCACCCCTCCACTTT

D gene: TRBD1
V gene: TRBV6-5
CDR3 length: 17
J gene: TRBJ1-6
clone size: .
CDR3 protein: CASSYRIADRANSPLHF
CDR3 DNA: TGTGCCAGCAGTTACCGAATAGCCGACAGGGCTAATTCACCCCTCCACTTT

D gene: .
V gene: TRBV7-2
CDR3 length: 15
J gene: TRBJ1-5
clone size: .
CDR3 protein: CASSPLWQDGQPQHF
CDR3 DNA: .

D gene: .
V gene: TRBV19
CDR3 length: 15
J gene: TRBJ2-2
clone size: .
CDR3 protein: CASNPWLARGGELFF
CDR3 DNA: TGTGCCAGTAACCCGTGGCTAGCCCGGGGCGGGGAGCTGTTTTTT

D gene: TRBD2
V gene: TRBV20-1
CDR3 length: 14
J gene: TRBJ2-3
clone size: .
CDR3 protein: CSARGSGGPDTQYF
CDR3 DNA: TGCAGTGCTAGAGGCTCGGGGGGTCCAGATACGCAGTATTTT

D gene: .
V gene: TRBV20-1
CDR3 length: 14
J gene: TRBJ1-2
clone size: many
CDR3 protein: CSATDGDRGYGYTF
CDR3 DNA: TGCAGTGCAACCGATGGGGACCGAGGATATGGCTACACCTTC

D gene: .
V gene: TRBV2
CDR3 length: 15
J gene: TRBJ2-3
clone size: few
CDR3 protein: CASSSLTGSTDTQYF
CDR3 DNA: TGTGCCAGCAGCTCCCTAACGGGGAGCACAGATACGCAGTATTTT

D gene: TRBD1
V gene: TRBV10-3
CDR3 length: 17
J gene: TRBJ1-1
clone size: .
CDR3 protein: CAISVTPGQVLNTEAFF
CDR3 DNA: TGTGCCATCAGTGTTACTCCGGGACAGGTTCTGAACACTGAAGCTTTCTTT

D gene: .
V gene: TRBV7-9
CDR3 length: 16
J gene: TRBJ1-6
clone size: many
CDR3 protein: CASSPGQSSYNSPLHF
CDR3 DNA: TGTGCCAGCAGCCCCGGACAGAGCTCCTATAATTCACCCCTCCACTTT

D gene: .
V gene: TRBV7-8
CDR3 length: 14
J gene: TRBJ1-2
clone size: .
CDR3 protein: CASSTARGDYGYTF
CDR3 DNA: TGTGCCAGCAGCACCGCGCGCGGGGACTATGGCTACACCTTC

D gene: .
V gene: TRBV24-1
CDR3 length: 14
J gene: TRBJ1-2
clone size: .
CDR3 protein: CATVGQIQFYGYTF
CDR3 DNA: TGTGCCACCGTCGGACAGATACAATTCTATGGCTACACCTTC

D gene: .
V gene: TRBV10-1
CDR3 length: 13
J gene: TRBJ1-2
clone size: .
CDR3 protein: CASNPPGRYGYTF
CDR3 DNA: TGCGCCAGCAACCCCCCCGGCAGGTATGGCTACACCTTC

D gene: .
V gene: TRBV10-3
CDR3 length: 17
J gene: TRBJ1-6
clone size: .
CDR3 protein: CANTTGGNRVYNSPLHF
CDR3 DNA: TGTGCCAACACGACAGGCGGAAACAGGGTTTATAATTCACCCCTCCACTTT

D gene: .
V gene: TRBV7-2
CDR3 length: 14
J gene: TRBJ2-3
clone size: .
CDR3 protein: CASSPTLDTDTQYF
CDR3 DNA: TGTGCCAGCAGCCCGACACTAGACACAGATACGCAGTATTTT